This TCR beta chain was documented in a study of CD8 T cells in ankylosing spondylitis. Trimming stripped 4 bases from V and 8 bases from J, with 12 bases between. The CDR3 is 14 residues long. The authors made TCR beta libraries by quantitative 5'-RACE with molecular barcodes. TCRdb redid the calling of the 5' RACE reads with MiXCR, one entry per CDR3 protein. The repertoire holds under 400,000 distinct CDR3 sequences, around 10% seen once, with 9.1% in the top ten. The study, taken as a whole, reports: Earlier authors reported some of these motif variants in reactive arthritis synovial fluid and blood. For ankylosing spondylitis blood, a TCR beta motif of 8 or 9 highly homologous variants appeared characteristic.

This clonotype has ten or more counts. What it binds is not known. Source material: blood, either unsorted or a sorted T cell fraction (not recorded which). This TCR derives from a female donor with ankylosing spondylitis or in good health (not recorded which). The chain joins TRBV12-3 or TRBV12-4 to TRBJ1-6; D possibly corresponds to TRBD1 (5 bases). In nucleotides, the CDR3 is TGTGCCAGCAGTTGGCAGGGATCTGATTCACCCCTCCACTTT. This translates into CASSWQGSDSPLHF.